A single sample gave rise to the 13 T cell receptor beta chains below, sequenced in a study of T-cell reconstitution after alpha-beta-depleted transplantation in children. The TCRbeta library incorporated unique molecular identifiers. MiXCR was run by TCRdb on the PCR reads, yielding one entry per CDR3 protein. Found here are a few hundred thousand distinct CDR3 sequences, 27% of them singletons; the top ten hold approximately 39%. The sequencing here drew on PBMCs, taken before TCRalphabeta/CD19-depleted stem cell transplant. These receptors all stem from a boy in the first two years of life with Wiskott-Aldrich syndrome, due to receive a stem cell transplant.

Notes on this clonotype: A much larger clone is a single base away; this may be a read error. The CDR3 DNA reads TGCGCCAGCAGCGGGGACAGGGGCTACGAGCAGTACTTC. It codes for CASSGDRGYEQYF. The chain uses TRBV5-1 and TRBJ2-7; TRBD1 aligns across 10 bases. Germline CDR1 SGHRS, CDR2 YFSETQ. CDR3 length: 13 amino acids. Germline trimming cut 4 bases from V and 3 bases from J; bases unmatched to any gene: 1.

V usage is TRBV20-1 and J usage is TRBJ2-1; TRBD2 might be the D (5 bases). This CDR3 region has 15 residues. V lost 3 bases to trimming and J lost 0 bases, with 12 bases between them. Germline loops: CDR1 DFQATT, CDR2 SNEGSKA (reference sequence). CDR3 sequence reads: CSASGPGFSYNEQFF. Here the CDR3 DNA reads TGCAGTGCTAGCGGCCCGGGGTTCTCCTACAATGAGCAGTTCTTC.

This clonotype was counted a few times. The chain is built from TRBV7-8 and TRBJ2-3; 13 bases are shared with TRBD2. The V gene's germline CDR1 is SGHVS and CDR2 FQNEAQ. The junction had 11 bases not matched to a gene; V was cut back by 1 base and J by 7 bases. CDR3 size: 18 residues. In DNA form, the CDR3 reads TGTGCCAGCAGCTTAGAAATCATGCGACTAGCGGGAGGAAATACGCAGTATTTT. Amino acid sequence: CASSLEIMRLAGGNTQYF.

V is TRBV6-2 or TRBV6-3 and J is TRBJ1-2; D gene ambiguous. The germline CDR1 and CDR2 sequences are MNHEY and SVGEGT. Trimming took off 2 bases at V and 0 bases at J, with 4 bases between the two ends. This CDR3 is 13 amino acids long. The CDR3 loop reads CASSYGANYGYTF. CDR3 bases: TGTGCCAGCAGTTACGGGGCTAACTATGGCTACACCTTC.

This chain links TRBV6-2 or TRBV6-3 with TRBJ2-5, with 7 bases identical to TRBD2. CDR3 size: 14 residues. The V segment lost 8 bases and the J segment 5 bases; nucleotides outside the gene matches: 11. CDR1 and CDR2 from the germline V gene are MNHEY and SVGEGT. The CDR3: CASRVSGNQETQYF. The CDR3 coding sequence is TGTGCCAGCCGAGTAAGCGGGAATCAGGAGACCCAGTACTTC.

This clonotype was counted a few times. This sequence joins TRBV5-1 and TRBJ2-7; possibly TRBD2 for D (6 bases). V was pared by 4 bases and J by 3 bases, with 14 bases between. This CDR3 is built from 14 residues. CDR1 is SGHRS and CDR2 is YFSETQ in the germline V gene. CDR3 loop: CASSPRLEGYEQYF. The CDR3 region has the DNA TGCGCCAGCAGCCCGAGACTAGAAGGCTACGAGCAGTACTTC.

The chain uses TRBV7-2 and TRBJ2-5; no firm D call. The CDR3 covers 15 residues. The V gene lost 1 base and the J gene lost 5 bases, with 14 bases spanning the gap. The germline CDR1 and CDR2 sequences are SGHTA and FQGNSA. CDR3 loop: CASSLGGPGRETQYF. CDR3 nucleotides: TGTGCCAGCAGCTTAGGTGGCCCAGGCCGTGAGACCCAGTACTTC.

This rearrangement joins TRBV5-1 to TRBJ2-2, with D possibly TRBD2 on 6 matching bases. Germline V CDR1 and CDR2: SGHRS, YFSETQ. The V and J ends lost 0 bases and 0 bases respectively, with 9 bases between them. This CDR3 has 16 residues. CDR3 amino acids: CASSLGRTTNTGELFF. CDR3 DNA sequence: TGCGCCAGCAGCTTGGGACGGACTACGAACACCGGGGAGCTGTTTTTT. Full variable domain (outside the CDR3, taken from reference TRBV5-1 and TRBJ2-2): KAGVTQTPRYLIKTRGQQVTLSCSPISGHRSVSWYQQTPGQGLQFLFEYFSETQRNKGNFPGRFSGRQFSNSRSEMNVSTLELGDSALYLCASSLGRTTNTGELFFGEGSRLTVL.

This clonotype has just a few counts. V usage is TRBV3-1 and J usage is TRBJ2-5; D ambiguous. V gave up 4 bases and J gave up 4 bases, with 10 bases separating them. Germline lookup yields CDR1 LGHDT and CDR2 YNNKEL (reference sequence). CDR3 length: 13 residues. The CDR3 nucleotides are TGTGCCAGCAGCCGGGGTGGCGGAGAGACCCAGTACTTC. This codes for CASSRGGGETQYF.

This chain joins TRBV12-3 or TRBV12-4 and TRBJ2-1, with D unresolved. V lost 4 bases, J lost 0 bases, and 10 bases lay in between. The CDR3 length is 15 residues. CDR3 sequence (DNA): TGTGCCAGCAGTTGGGCCAGCAGCTCCTACAATGAGCAGTTCTTC. As protein: CASSWASSSYNEQFF.

This chain uses TRBV29-1 with TRBJ2-4; D perhaps matches TRBD1 (5 bases). V was shortened by 3 bases and J by 0 bases, with 9 bases between the two germline ends. This CDR3 has 14 amino acids. CDR1 SQVTM and CDR2 ANQGSEA come from the germline V gene. CDR3 protein: CSVETVQAKNIQYF. CDR3 DNA sequence: TGCAGCGTTGAGACAGTACAAGCCAAAAACATTCAGTACTTC.

The chain joins TRBV24-1 to TRBJ2-1, with D possibly being TRBD1 or TRBD2 (5 bases each). CDR1 and CDR2 from the germline V gene are KGHDR and SFDVKD. The CDR3 has 15 residues. Trimming left V 4 bases short and J 11 bases short, with 20 bases between. The CDR3 spells CATSEAGTDLNQQFF. DNA of the CDR3: TGTGCCACCAGTGAGGCCGGGACGGACTTAAATCAGCAGTTCTTC.

This clonotype was counted only a few times. The chain has TRBV5-4 and TRBJ1-2; 10 bases agree with TRBD1. The ends lost 3 bases at V and 7 bases at J; junction bases unmatched: 24. The CDR3 spans 20 residues. Germline values: CDR1 SGHNT, CDR2 YYREEE (reference sequence). CDR3 in DNA: TGTGCCAGCAGCTACTACGCGTTCGGGACAGGGGATGCCAAATCGAGTGGCTACACCTTC. Protein: CASSYYAFGTGDAKSSGYTF.